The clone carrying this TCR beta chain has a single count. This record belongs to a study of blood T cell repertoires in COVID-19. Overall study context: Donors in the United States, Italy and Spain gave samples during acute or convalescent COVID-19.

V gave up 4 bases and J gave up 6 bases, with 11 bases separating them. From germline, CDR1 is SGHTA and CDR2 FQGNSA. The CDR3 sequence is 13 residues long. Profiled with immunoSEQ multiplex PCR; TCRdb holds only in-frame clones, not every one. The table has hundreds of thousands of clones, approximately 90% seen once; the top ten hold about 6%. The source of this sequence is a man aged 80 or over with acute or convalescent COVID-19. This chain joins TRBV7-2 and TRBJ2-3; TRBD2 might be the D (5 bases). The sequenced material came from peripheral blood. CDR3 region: CASSSTRGDTQYF. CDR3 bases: TGTGCCAGCAGCTCCACGAGAGGGGATACGCAGTATTTT.